One T cell receptor (beta chain) is described in this entry. This record comes from a study of technical replicates of blood from several donors. TCRdb's copy holds only in-frame clones and misses some; the assay was immunoSEQ multiplex PCR. Of about 84,000 clones in the sample, 95% to 98% were seen once. Germline V gives CDR1 KGHSH, CDR2 LQKENI. There are 13 residues in the CDR3. The ends were cut back, 3 bases at V and 4 bases at J, with 9 bases in the middle. What was sequenced was T cells isolated from PBMCs. The V call is TRBV18, the J call TRBJ1-2; D remains unclear. The sequence was obtained from a human donor in good health. The CDR3 loop reads CASSPGTPYGYTF. In DNA, the CDR3 is TGTGCCAGCTCACCGGGCACCCCCTATGGCTACACCTTC.